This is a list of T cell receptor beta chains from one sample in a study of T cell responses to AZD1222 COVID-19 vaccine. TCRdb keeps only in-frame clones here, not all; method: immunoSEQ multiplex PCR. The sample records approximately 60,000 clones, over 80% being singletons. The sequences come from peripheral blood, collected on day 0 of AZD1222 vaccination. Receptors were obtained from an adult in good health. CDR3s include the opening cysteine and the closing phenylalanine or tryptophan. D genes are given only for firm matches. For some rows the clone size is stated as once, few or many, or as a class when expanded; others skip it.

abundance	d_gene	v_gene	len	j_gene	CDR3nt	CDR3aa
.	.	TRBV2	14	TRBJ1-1	TGTGCCAGCAGTGTCGGGGGGATGAACACTGAAGCTTTCTTT	CASSVGGMNTEAFF
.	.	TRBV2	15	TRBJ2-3	TGTGCCAGCTTTGGGACCCAGCCCCGCACAGATACGCAGTATTTT	CASFGTQPRTDTQYF
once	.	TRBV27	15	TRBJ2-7	TGTGCCAGCAGTTTAGAGGTCGGCAACCAAGCGCAGCAGTACTTC	CASSLEVGNQAQQYF
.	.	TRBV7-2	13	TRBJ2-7	TGTGCCAGCAGCTTAGTCAGGGCTAACGAGCAGTACTTC	CASSLVRANEQYF
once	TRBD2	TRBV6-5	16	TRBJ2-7	TGTGCCAGCAGTCACTCTAGCGGGGGGGCCTCCTACGAGCAGTACTTC	CASSHSSGGASYEQYF
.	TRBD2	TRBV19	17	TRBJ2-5	TGTGCCAGTAGTCCTCGCCGCCTAGCGGGGGGGCAAGAGACCCAGTACTTC	CASSPRRLAGGQETQYF
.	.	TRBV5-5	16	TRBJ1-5	TGTGCCAGCAGCGGCGGGACCTGGGACAGCAATCAGCCCCAGCATTTT	CASSGGTWDSNQPQHF
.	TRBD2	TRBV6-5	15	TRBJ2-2	TGTGCCAGCAGAGAGCGGGGGGGCCACACCGGGGAGCTGTTTTTT	CASRERGGHTGELFF
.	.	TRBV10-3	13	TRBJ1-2	TGTGCCATCAGTGGCCCCGAGCTTAATGGCTACACCTTC	CAISGPELNGYTF
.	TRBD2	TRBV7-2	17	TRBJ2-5	TGTGCCAGCAGCTTAGTGGGCGCGGGGGGGCCGGAAGAGACCCAGTACTTC	CASSLVGAGGPEETQYF
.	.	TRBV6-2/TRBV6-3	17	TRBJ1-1	TGTGCCAGCAGTTACCGACCAAACTGGGAGTTATACACTGAAGCTTTCTTT	CASSYRPNWELYTEAFF
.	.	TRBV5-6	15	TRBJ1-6	TGTGCCAGCAGCTTGATGAACAGGGATAATTCACCCCTCCACTTT	CASSLMNRDNSPLHF
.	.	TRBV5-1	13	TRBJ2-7	TGCGCCAGCAGCTTGGGGATCGGGAACGAGCAGTACTTC	CASSLGIGNEQYF
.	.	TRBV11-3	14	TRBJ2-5	TGTGCCAGCAGCTTAGCGGGAACTCAAGAGACCCAGTACTTC	CASSLAGTQETQYF
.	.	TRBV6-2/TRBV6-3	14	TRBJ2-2	TGTGCCAGCAGTTACGGCGACGAACTCGGGGAGCTGTTTTTT	CASSYGDELGELFF
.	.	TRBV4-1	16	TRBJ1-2	TGCGCCAGCAGCCACCCATTAGACCTTTACCCCTTTGGCTACACCTTC	CASSHPLDLYPFGYTF
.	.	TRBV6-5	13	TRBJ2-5	TGTGCCAGCAGTCTACGTCTTTTCGAGACCCAGTACTTC	CASSLRLFETQYF
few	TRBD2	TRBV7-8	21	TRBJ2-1	TGTGCCAGCAGCACAGGAAGGTCCGGGGTAGCGGGGGGGCCGTCCTACAATGAGCAGTTCTTC	CASSTGRSGVAGGPSYNEQFF
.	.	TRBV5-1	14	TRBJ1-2	TGCGCCAGCAGCCCAAGACAGCTGACCTATGGCTACACCTTC	CASSPRQLTYGYTF
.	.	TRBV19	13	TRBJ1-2	TGTGCCAGTAGTACAGGGGCCCTAGGGGGCTACACCTTC	CASSTGALGGYTF
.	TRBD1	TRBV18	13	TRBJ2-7	TGTGCCAGCTCAGACAGGGAATTAAGAGAGCAGTACTTC	CASSDRELREQYF
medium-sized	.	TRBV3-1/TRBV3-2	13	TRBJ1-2	TGTGCCAGCAGCCATCCCACAGTCTATGGCTACACCTTC	CASSHPTVYGYTF
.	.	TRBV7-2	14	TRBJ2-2	TGTGCCAGCAGCCTCCCCTCGAACACCGGGGAGCTGTTTTTT	CASSLPSNTGELFF
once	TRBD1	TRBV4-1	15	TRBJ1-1	TGCGCCAGCAGCCAAGTGGCAGGGGGGAACACTGAAGCTTTCTTT	CASSQVAGGNTEAFF
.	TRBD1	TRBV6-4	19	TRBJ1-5	TGTGCCAGCAGTGGCTCAATTTCCCGGGACAGAGATAGCAATCAGCCCCAGCATTTT	CASSGSISRDRDSNQPQHF
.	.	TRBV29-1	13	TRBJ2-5	TGCAGCATCTCGTGGGCACTTCAAGAGACCCAGTACTTC	CSISWALQETQYF
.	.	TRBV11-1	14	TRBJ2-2	TGTGCCAGCAGCTTAGCGTGGAACACCGGGGAGCTGTTTTTT	CASSLAWNTGELFF
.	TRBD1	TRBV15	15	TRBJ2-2	TGTGCCACCAGCAGGGACAGGGGGTGGACCGGGGAGCTGTTTTTT	CATSRDRGWTGELFF
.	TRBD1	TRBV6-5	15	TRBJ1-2	TGTGCCACCAAACTCGGACAGGGGGCCCTCTATGGCTACACCTTC	CATKLGQGALYGYTF
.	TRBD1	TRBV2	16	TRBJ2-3	TGTGCCAGCAAAGACCGGGACAGGGTAGTAACAGATACGCAGTATTTT	CASKDRDRVVTDTQYF
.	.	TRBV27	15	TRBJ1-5	TGTGCCAGCTCTAGGGTGGTGGGGCCCCCATCGCCCCAGCATTTT	CASSRVVGPPSPQHF
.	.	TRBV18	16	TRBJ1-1	TGTGCCAGCTCACCTCCGAATGATCTGGGTCGGACTGAAGCTTTCTTT	CASSPPNDLGRTEAFF
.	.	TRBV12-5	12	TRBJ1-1	TGTGCTAGTGGTTTGGCTGTAGGGGAAGCTTTCTTT	CASGLAVGEAFF
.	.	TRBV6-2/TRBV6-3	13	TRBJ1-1	TGTGCCAGCAGCGAACAATCTGTCACTGAAGCTTTCTTT	CASSEQSVTEAFF
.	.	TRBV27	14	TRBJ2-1	TGTGCCAGCAGTTTCAGAAGATCCTACAATGAGCAGTTCTTC	CASSFRRSYNEQFF
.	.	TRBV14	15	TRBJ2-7	TGTGCCAGCAGCCAAGAAACGACTTGGGCCTACGAGCAGTACTTC	CASSQETTWAYEQYF
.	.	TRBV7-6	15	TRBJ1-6	TGTGCCAGCAGCTTAACGGACATTGATAATTCACCCCTCCACTTT	CASSLTDIDNSPLHF
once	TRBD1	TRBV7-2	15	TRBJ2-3	TGTGCCAGCAGCCCGGCGGGACAGGGCACAGATACGCAGTATTTT	CASSPAGQGTDTQYF
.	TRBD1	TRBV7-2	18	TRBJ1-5	TGTGCCAGCAGCCCCCAGGGGGTTTGGGAGGGGGCTGGACAGCCCCAGCATTTT	CASSPQGVWEGAGQPQHF
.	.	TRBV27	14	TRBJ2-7	TGTGCCAGCAGTCCTGGGACCGATCTCTACGAGCAGTACTTC	CASSPGTDLYEQYF